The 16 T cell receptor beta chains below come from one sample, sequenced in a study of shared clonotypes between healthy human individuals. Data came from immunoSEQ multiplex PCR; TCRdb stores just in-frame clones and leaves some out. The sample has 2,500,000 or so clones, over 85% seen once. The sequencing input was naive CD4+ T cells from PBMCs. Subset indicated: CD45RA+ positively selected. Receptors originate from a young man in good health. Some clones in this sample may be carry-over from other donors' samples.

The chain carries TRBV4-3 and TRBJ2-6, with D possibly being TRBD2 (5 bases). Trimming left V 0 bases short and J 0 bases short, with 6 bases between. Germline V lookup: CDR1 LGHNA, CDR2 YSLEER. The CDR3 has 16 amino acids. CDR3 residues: CASSQDRGSGANVLTF. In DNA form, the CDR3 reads TGCGCCAGCAGCCAAGACCGGGGCTCTGGGGCCAACGTCCTGACTTTC.

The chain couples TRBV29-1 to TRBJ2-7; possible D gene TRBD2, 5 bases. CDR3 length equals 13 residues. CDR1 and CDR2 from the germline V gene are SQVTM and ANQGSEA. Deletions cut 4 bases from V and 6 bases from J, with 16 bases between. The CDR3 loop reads CSVARVESREQYF. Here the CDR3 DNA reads TGCAGCGTTGCGAGGGTGGAAAGTCGCGAGCAGTACTTC.

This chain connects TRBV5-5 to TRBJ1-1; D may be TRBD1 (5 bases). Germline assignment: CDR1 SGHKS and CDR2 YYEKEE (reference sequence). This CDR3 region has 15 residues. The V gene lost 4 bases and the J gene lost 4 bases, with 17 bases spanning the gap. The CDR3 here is CASSQTVARATEAFF. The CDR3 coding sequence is TGTGCCAGCAGCCAAACCGTCGCCAGGGCCACTGAAGCTTTCTTT.

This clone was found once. The CDR3 DNA follows: TGTGCCAGCAGCCAACGGTTAGCGGGAGGTTTGCTAAATGAGCAGTTCTTC. It specifies CASSQRLAGGLLNEQFF. The chain joins TRBV7-3 to TRBJ2-1; TRBD2 agrees at 10 bases. This CDR3 region has 17 residues. Looked up from germline, CDR1 is SGHTA and CDR2 is FQGTGA. J lost 7 bases, V lost 5 bases, and 14 bases had no gene match.

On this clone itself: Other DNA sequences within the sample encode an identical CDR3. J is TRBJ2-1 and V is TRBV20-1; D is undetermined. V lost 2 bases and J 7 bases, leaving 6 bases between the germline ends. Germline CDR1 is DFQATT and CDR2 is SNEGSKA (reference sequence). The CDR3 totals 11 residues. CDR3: CSARRRNEQFF. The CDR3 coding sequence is TGCAGTGCTAGAAGAAGGAATGAGCAGTTCTTC.

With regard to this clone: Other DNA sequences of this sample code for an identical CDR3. CDR3 protein: CASSLGGQETQYF. The CDR3 nucleotides are TGTGCCAGCAGCTTGGGGGGACAAGAGACCCAGTACTTC. J is TRBJ2-5 and V is TRBV11-3, with D perhaps matching TRBD2 (6 bases). V gave up 3 bases and J gave up 2 bases, with 7 bases separating them. The CDR3 is 13 amino acids. Germline V lookup: CDR1 SGHNT, CDR2 YENEEA. The full variable domain, in which reference TRBV11-3 and TRBJ2-5 provide the parts outside the CDR3, is EAGVVQSPRYKIIEKKQPVAFWCNPISGHNTLYWYLQNLGQGPELLIRYENEEAVDDSQLPKDRFSAERLKGVDSTLKIQPAELGDSAVYLCASSLGGQETQYFGPGTRLLVL.

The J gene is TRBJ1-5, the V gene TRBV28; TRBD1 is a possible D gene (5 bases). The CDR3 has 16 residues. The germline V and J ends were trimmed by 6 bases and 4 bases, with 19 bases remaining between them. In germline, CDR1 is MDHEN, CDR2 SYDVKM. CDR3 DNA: TGTGCCAGCAGCGGACATTCGGGGGTAGTAAATCAGCCCCAGCATTTT. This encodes CASSGHSGVVNQPQHF. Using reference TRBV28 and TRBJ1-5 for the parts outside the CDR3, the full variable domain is DVKVTQSSRYLVKRTGEKVFLECVQDMDHENMFWYRQDPGLGLRLIYFSYDVKMKEKGDIPEGYSVSREKKERFSLILESASTNQTSMYLCASSGHSGVVNQPQHFGDGTRLSIL.

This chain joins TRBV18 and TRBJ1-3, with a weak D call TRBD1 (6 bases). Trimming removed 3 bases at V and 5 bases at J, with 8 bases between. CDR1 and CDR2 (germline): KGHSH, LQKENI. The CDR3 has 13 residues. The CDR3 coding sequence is TGTGCCAGCTCACCGGGGGGCAGAAACACCATATATTTT. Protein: CASSPGGRNTIYF.

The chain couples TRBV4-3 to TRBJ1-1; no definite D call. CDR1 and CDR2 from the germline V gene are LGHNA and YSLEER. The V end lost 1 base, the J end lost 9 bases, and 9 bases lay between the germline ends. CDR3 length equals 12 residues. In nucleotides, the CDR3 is TGCGCCAGCAGCCAAGGCGGCGGTCAAGCTTTCTTT. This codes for CASSQGGGQAFF.

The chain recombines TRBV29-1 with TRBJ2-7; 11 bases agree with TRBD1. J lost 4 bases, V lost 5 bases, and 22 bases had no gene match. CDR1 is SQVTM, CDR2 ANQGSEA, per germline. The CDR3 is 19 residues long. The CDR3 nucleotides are TGCAGCGTTCCCCCCCGGGACAGGGGGTTTTTTTGTAGGGGGTACGAGCAGTACTTC. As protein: CSVPPRDRGFFCRGYEQYF.

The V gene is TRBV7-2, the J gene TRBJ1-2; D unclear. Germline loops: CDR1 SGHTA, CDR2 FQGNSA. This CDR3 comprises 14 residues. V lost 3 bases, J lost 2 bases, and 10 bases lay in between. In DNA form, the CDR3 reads TGTGCCAGCAGCTTGCGAGGATCCAACTATGGCTACACCTTC. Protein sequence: CASSLRGSNYGYTF. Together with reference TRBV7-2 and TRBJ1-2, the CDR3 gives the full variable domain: GAGVSQSPSNKVTEKGKDVELRCDPISGHTALYWYRQSLGQGLEFLIYFQGNSAPDKSGLPSDRFSAERTGGSVSTLTIQRTQQEDSAVYLCASSLRGSNYGYTFGSGTRLTVV.

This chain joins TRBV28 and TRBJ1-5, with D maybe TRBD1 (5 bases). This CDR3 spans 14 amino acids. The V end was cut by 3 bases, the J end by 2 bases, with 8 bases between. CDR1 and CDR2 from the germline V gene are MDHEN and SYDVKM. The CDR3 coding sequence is TGTGCCAGCAGTTTGACAGATCGCAATCAGCCCCAGCATTTT. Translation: CASSLTDRNQPQHF.

The CDR3 loop is CASGGSTNYGYTF. The DNA of the CDR3 is TGTGCCAGCGGGGGGAGCACTAACTATGGCTACACCTTC. The rearrangement uses TRBV28 and TRBJ1-2; the D gene is possibly TRBD1 (5 bases). V lost 8 bases and J 0 bases, leaving 10 bases between the germline ends. Germline CDR1 is MDHEN and CDR2 is SYDVKM. CDR3 length equals 13 residues.

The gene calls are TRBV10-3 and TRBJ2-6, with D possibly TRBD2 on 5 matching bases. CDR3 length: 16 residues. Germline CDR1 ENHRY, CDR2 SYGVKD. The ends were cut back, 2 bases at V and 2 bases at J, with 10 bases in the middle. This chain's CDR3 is CAISEPVRAGANVLTF. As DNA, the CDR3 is TGTGCCATCAGTGAGCCTGTGAGGGCTGGGGCCAACGTCCTGACTTTC.

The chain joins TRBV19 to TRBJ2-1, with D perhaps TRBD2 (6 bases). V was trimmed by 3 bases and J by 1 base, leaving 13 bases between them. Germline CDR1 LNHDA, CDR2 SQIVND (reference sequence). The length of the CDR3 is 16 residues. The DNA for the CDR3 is TGTGCCAGTAGTATTGGTATGGCGGGGTCCTACAATGAGCAGTTCTTC. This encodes CASSIGMAGSYNEQFF. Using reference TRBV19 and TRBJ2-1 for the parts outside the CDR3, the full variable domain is DGGITQSPKYLFRKEGQNVTLSCEQNLNHDAMYWYRQDPGQGLRLIYYSQIVNDFQKGDIAEGYSVSREKKESFPLTVTSAQKNPTAFYLCASSIGMAGSYNEQFFGPGTRLTVL.

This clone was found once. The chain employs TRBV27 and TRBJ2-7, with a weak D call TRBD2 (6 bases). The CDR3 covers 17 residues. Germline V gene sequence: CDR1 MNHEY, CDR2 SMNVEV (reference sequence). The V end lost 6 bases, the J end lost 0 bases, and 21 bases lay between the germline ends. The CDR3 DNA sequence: TGTGCCAGCAGAAGACTAGAAAGCGCCTCTGTCTCCTACGAGCAGTACTTC. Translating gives CASRRLESASVSYEQYF.